This TCR beta chain is drawn from a study of CD8+ T cells in alopecia areata. Study-level background: Once tofacitinib had been taken for 6 to 18 months, 6 months off drug followed. The study's findings and limits: Researchers reported that TCR sharing among patients proved less clear than in mice, possibly HLA-linked.

CDR1 is DFQATT and CDR2 is SNEGSKA in the germline V gene (reference sequence). The CDR3 has 11 residues. Trimming stripped 4 bases from V and 7 bases from J, with 9 bases between. Peripheral blood samples and lesional scalp punch biopsies were obtained from alopecia areata patients. PBMCs were stained for CD3, CD4 and CD8, and CD4+ and CD8+ T cells were sorted. The sequencing template was cDNA reverse transcribed from extracted RNA. Measured with immunoSEQ multiplex PCR; TCRdb has only the in-frame clones, and not every one. The sample holds about 180,000 clones, just over 65% seen once. This clone was seen a few times. Antigen unknown.

The V and J genes are TRBV20-1 and TRBJ2-3; D is uncertain. This TCR came from a human donor with alopecia areata. The sample was CD8+ T cells sorted from blood, taken at week 0. The CDR3 is CSAISANTQYF. The CDR3 bases are TGCAGTGCTATTTCGGCAAATACGCAGTATTTT.